This T cell receptor beta chain was documented in a study of human T cells and chemical hapten exposure. Each CDR3 protein gets one entry after TCRdb re-called the RACE reads with MiXCR. The table lists some 340,000 distinct CDR3 sequences, roughly 6.9% of them singletons, with 7% to 10% in the top ten. This clonotype was seen only a few times. Specified time point: patch test 1, 2 weeks after DPC sensitization. Treatment of the sample: therapeutic diphenylcyclopropenone sensitization with weekly scalp DPC. Looked up from germline, CDR1 is LGHNA and CDR2 is YSLEER. The length of the CDR3 is 13 residues. Trimming took off 2 bases at V and 4 bases at J, with 7 bases between the two ends.

The specimen comprised whole blood, sampled in connection with sensitization to the hapten diphenylcyclopropenone (DPC). This clonotype originated in a woman between 18 and 29 years old with alopecia areata. Some clones in this sample may be carry-over from other donors' samples. The gene calls are TRBV4-3 and TRBJ2-3; D is perhaps TRBD2 (5 bases). Written as DNA, the CDR3 is TGCGCCAGCAGCCAACGGACTGCAGATACGCAGTATTTT. This codes for CASSQRTADTQYF.